The 8 T cell receptor beta chains listed next were all sequenced from one sample in a study of T cells in Graves' hyperthyroidism and ophthalmopathy. Authors of the study amplified TCR beta CDR3 regions from RNA transcripts. TCR CDR3 underwent first-round RT-PCR with the HTBI primer set. TCRdb reanalysed the multiplex PCR reads using MiXCR and keeps one entry per CDR3 protein. The sample lists about 400,000 distinct CDR3 sequences, about 15% seen once, with about 18% in the top ten. Input material: blood. Source of these receptors: a woman in her 30s with Graves' ophthalmopathy.

This clonotype was seen a handful of times. V gene TRBV10-2 combines with J gene TRBJ1-2; 7 nucleotides agree with TRBD1. Per germline, CDR1 WSHSY and CDR2 SAAADI. The CDR3 sequence is 14 residues long. Trimming removed 9 bases from V and 0 bases from J; junction bases left unmatched: 7. CDR3 in DNA: TGCGCCAGTAGGGGACAGCTAACTAACTATGGCTACACCTTC. Its protein product is CASRGQLTNYGYTF.

This clonotype was observed at least ten times. V and J are TRBV7-9 and TRBJ1-5; 10 bases are a match to TRBD1. CDR1 is SEHNR, CDR2 FQNEAQ, per germline (reference sequence). V gave up 4 bases and J gave up 6 bases; unmatched junction bases: 3. The CDR3 is 14 amino acids. CDR3 in DNA: TGTGCCAGCAGCTCGGACAGGGGGTTTCAGCCCCAGCATTTT. Translation gives CASSSDRGFQPQHF. Together with reference TRBV7-9 and TRBJ1-5, the CDR3 gives the full variable domain: DTGVSQNPRHKITKRGQNVTFRCDPISEHNRLYWYRQTLGQGPEFLTYFQNEAQLEKSRLLSDRFSAERPKGSFSTLEIQRTEQGDSAMYLCASSSDRGFQPQHFGDGTRLSIL.

This clonotype occurred many times. The chain links TRBV6-1 to TRBJ2-1; D remains ambiguous. V was cut by 1 base and J by 4 bases, with 5 bases left in between. The V gene's germline CDR1 is MNHNS and CDR2 SASEGT. CDR3 size: 13 residues. The CDR3: CASSEEGYNEQFF. CDR3 nucleotides: TGTGCCAGCAGTGAAGAAGGGTACAATGAGCAGTTCTTC.

There are many counts of this clonotype. The chain has TRBV3-1 and TRBJ1-5; D remains unclear. Trimming took off 4 bases at V and 4 bases at J, with 11 bases between the two ends. This CDR3 spans 14 amino acids. Per germline, CDR1 LGHDT and CDR2 YNNKEL (reference sequence). CDR3 DNA: TGTGCCAGCAGCCGGGCGGGCGCAAATCAGCCCCAGCATTTT. Its protein is CASSRAGANQPQHF.

The sample holds many counts of this clonotype. The J gene is TRBJ1-1, the V gene TRBV12-3 or TRBV12-4; perhaps TRBD1 as D (5 bases). The CDR3 length is 14 residues. Trimming removed 8 bases from V and 3 bases from J, with 16 bases in between. The CDR3: CASDVGGGYTEAFF. DNA for the CDR3: TGTGCCAGCGACGTGGGGGGGGGGTACACTGAAGCTTTCTTT.

This clonotype was counted ten times or more. The chain combines TRBV27 with TRBJ1-1; 7 bases match TRBD1. Germline CDR1 is MNHEY and CDR2 is SMNVEV (reference sequence). J was trimmed by 0 bases and V by 6 bases; bases with no gene match: 4. The CDR3 has 14 residues. In DNA, the CDR3 is TGTGCCAGCAGAAGACAGGGCCTGAACACTGAAGCTTTCTTT. Its translation is CASRRQGLNTEAFF.

This sequence joins TRBV19 and TRBJ1-6; 7 positions match TRBD1. From germline, CDR1 is LNHDA and CDR2 SQIVND (reference sequence). The length of the CDR3 is 15 residues. The V and J ends lost 4 bases and 7 bases, in that order; junction bases with no gene match: 7. CDR3 DNA: TGTGCCAGTAGTAAAGCCGACAGGGACAATTCACCCCTCCACTTT. It specifies CASSKADRDNSPLHF. Full variable domain (remainder filled in from reference TRBV19 and TRBJ1-6): DGGITQSPKYLFRKEGQNVTLSCEQNLNHDAMYWYRQDPGQGLRLIYYSQIVNDFQKGDIAEGYSVSREKKESFPLTVTSAQKNPTAFYLCASSKADRDNSPLHFGNGTRLTVT.

This clonotype has at least ten counts. The V gene is TRBV20-1, the J gene TRBJ2-1, with 10 positions matching TRBD2. V gave up 1 base and J gave up 6 bases; unmatched junction bases: 9. Germline assignment: CDR1 DFQATT and CDR2 SNEGSKA (reference sequence). The CDR3 consists of 16 residues. DNA of the CDR3: TGCAGTGCTAGAGGTCCTAGCGGGGGCTCGGTCAATGAGCAGTTCTTC. This translates into CSARGPSGGSVNEQFF.